These T cell receptor beta chains were read from a single sample in a study of OX40 agonist ivuxolimab in advanced cancers. This table comes from immunoSEQ multiplex PCR, and its TCRdb copy is limited to in-frame clones, with some not included. Of some 10,000 clones in the sample, approximately 80% were seen once. The sample consisted of CD4+ or CD8+ T cells sorted from blood, taken in a trial of the OX40 agonist ivuxolimab. All receptors derive from an adult with an advanced solid tumor such as melanoma, head and neck, liver or kidney cancer. CDR3s include the opening cysteine and the closing phenylalanine or tryptophan. A D gene is named only where the DNA matches it firmly.

TRBD2 | TRBJ2-1 | TRBV2 | CASSEVRVGGDEQFF
TRBD1 | TRBJ2-7 | TRBV7-9 | CASSSQGVYEQYF
NA | TRBJ1-1 | TRBV5-6 | CASSPTVVNTEAFF
NA | TRBJ2-7 | TRBV5-4 | CASSLSSSYEQYF
NA | TRBJ1-1 | TRBV11-1 | CASSLGHREAFF
NA | TRBJ2-5 | TRBV11-3 | CASSLDGRGTGLLSETQYF
TRBD2 | TRBJ2-5 | TRBV2 | CASSYPSGGQETQYF
NA | TRBJ1-6 | TRBV4-1 | CASSQDRYSYNSPLHF
NA | TRBJ2-1 | TRBV19 | CASSIGGNPYNEQFF
NA | TRBJ2-3 | TRBV6-4 | CASSDKDTQYF
NA | TRBJ2-1 | TRBV5-1 | CASSTGLSLLNEQFF
NA | TRBJ2-5 | TRBV9 | CASRGPQGETQYF
TRBD1 | TRBJ1-5 | TRBV10-3 | CAIRGQGGQPQHF
NA | TRBJ2-7 | TRBV28 | CASSSPLRAGAMEQYF
TRBD1 | TRBJ1-1 | TRBV28 | CASSLGTGGTTEAFF
TRBD1 | TRBJ1-2 | TRBV7-9 | CASIKLPGQNYGYTF
TRBD1 | TRBJ1-1 | TRBV7-9 | CASRRGQGTEAFF
NA | TRBJ1-1 | TRBV6-5 | CASSYGMGNEAFF
TRBD2 | TRBJ2-1 | TRBV29-1 | CSVEGLTSGVGYNEQFF
NA | TRBJ2-1 | TRBV5-1 | CASSLYQANEQFF
TRBD1 | TRBJ1-2 | TRBV11-3 | CASSFRGDWENYGYTF
NA | TRBJ2-5 | TRBV4-1 | CASSQELGWETQYF
NA | TRBJ1-5 | TRBV2 | CAIAVGNNQPQHF
NA | TRBJ1-5 | TRBV7-6 | CASSSANQPQHF
NA | TRBJ1-5 | TRBV7-8 | CASSPTGSSQPQHF